Listed here are 26 T cell receptor beta chains from one sample, sequenced in a study of regulatory T cells in long-lasting Graves disease. The sample's time point: newly diagnosed GD, antithyroid drugs for less than 3 months. Scientists built the TCR library using RNA that was extracted from PBMCs. Combining iRepertoire HTBI primers with Arm-PCR of CDR3 regions, the authors built TCR beta libraries. TCRdb reanalysed the multiplex PCR reads using MiXCR and keeps one entry per CDR3 protein. The sample contains 350,000 to 550,000 distinct CDR3 sequences, around 15% of which appear only once. A further study also used this sample, focusing on T cells in Graves' hyperthyroidism and ophthalmopathy.

The sample here was peripheral blood mononuclear cells (PBMCs), taken at new diagnosis, from a patient treated with antithyroid drugs. The source of these receptors is a young woman with Graves disease.

This clonotype was picked up many times. The J gene is TRBJ1-5, the V gene TRBV28, with D possibly being TRBD1 (6 bases). Trimming left V 8 bases short and J 5 bases short, with 19 bases between. The germline V gene encodes CDR1 MDHEN and CDR2 SYDVKM. This CDR3 is 15 amino acids long. The DNA for the CDR3 is TGTGCCAGCTGTACCCTCGGGACACTTTATCAGCCCCAGCATTTT. Encoded protein: CASCTLGTLYQPQHF.

The chain is built from TRBV6-2 or TRBV6-3 and TRBJ2-7; 8 nucleotides match TRBD1. With 6 bases clipped from V and 4 bases from J, the junction kept 5 bases outside the gene matches. Germline CDR1 reads MNHEY; CDR2 reads SVGEGT. CDR3 length: 13 amino acids. The CDR3 loop reads CASRLRTGYEQYF. The DNA of the CDR3 is TGTGCCAGCAGACTACGGACAGGGTACGAGCAGTACTTC.

The chain employs TRBV27 and TRBJ2-7; D is perhaps TRBD2 (5 bases). This CDR3 has 13 residues. Trimming removed 9 bases from V and 6 bases from J, with 18 bases in between. Germline values: CDR1 MNHEY, CDR2 SMNVEV (reference sequence). CDR3 coding DNA: TGTGCCAGTTGGGGAGAGGGAGCGCGCGAGCAGTACTTC. Protein: CASWGEGAREQYF.

This clonotype was recorded at least ten times. The chain recombines TRBV2 with TRBJ1-5; the match to TRBD1 covers 10 bases. The CDR3 is 12 amino acids. V lost 9 bases, J lost 7 bases, and 3 bases stayed unmatched. CDR1 and CDR2 (germline): SNHLY, FYNNEI. The DNA of the CDR3 is TGTGCCAGTGGACAGGGGGAACAGCCCCAGCATTTT. Translated, it gives CASGQGEQPQHF.

This clonotype was picked up many times. The chain is built from TRBV10-2 and TRBJ2-2; weak D call: TRBD2 (5 bases). Trimming left V 2 bases short and J 6 bases short, with 7 bases between. CDR1 is WSHSY and CDR2 is SAAADI in the germline V gene. This CDR3 contains 13 residues. The CDR3 here is CASSEMGAGELFF. The DNA of the CDR3 is TGCGCCAGCAGTGAGATGGGAGCCGGGGAGCTGTTTTTT.

This clonotype was detected only a few times. The V gene is TRBV29-1, the J gene TRBJ2-7; D is undetermined. CDR1 is SQVTM and CDR2 is ANQGSEA in the germline V gene. The CDR3 covers 13 residues. The V gene lost 1 base and the J gene lost 2 bases, with 9 bases spanning the gap. The CDR3 nucleotides read TGCAGCGTTGAAGGTCGAGGCACCTACGAGCAGTACTTC. It codes for CSVEGRGTYEQYF.

In its sample, this clonotype was seen many times. The chain's CDR3 is CASSYSFREESTYNEQFF. As DNA, the CDR3 is TGTGCCAGCAGTTACTCGTTTCGGGAGGAATCAACCTACAATGAGCAGTTCTTC. This chain links TRBV6-2 or TRBV6-3 with TRBJ2-1; TRBD2 matches at 7 bases. CDR1 and CDR2 (germline): MNHEY, SVGEGT. The CDR3 is made up of 18 amino acids. Trimming removed 0 bases from V and 2 bases from J; junction bases left unmatched: 10.

This clonotype came up a few times. The V gene is TRBV28, the J gene TRBJ2-7; the D gene could be TRBD1 or TRBD2 (5 bases each). Trimming stripped 8 bases from V and 6 bases from J, with 8 bases between. CDR3 length equals 10 residues. The germline V gene has CDR1 MDHEN and CDR2 SYDVKM. The chain's CDR3 is CASGGCEQYF. The CDR3 DNA reads TGTGCCAGCGGGGGATGCGAGCAGTACTTC.

This clonotype was detected once. A much larger clone sits a single nucleotide away, making a read error possible. V gene TRBV5-5 combines with J gene TRBJ2-3; D may be TRBD1 or TRBD2 (5 bases each). The tail of the sequence fits TRBJ2-1 better, so the J call may be wrong. Germline CDR1 and CDR2: SGHKS and YYEKEE (reference sequence). The CDR3 loop spans 15 amino acids. CDR3 nucleotides: TGTGCCAGCAGCTCTGGGCCCGGAGGACAACCCGAGCAGTTCTTC. This codes for CASSSGPGGQPEQFF.

V and J are TRBV4-1 and TRBJ2-3, with D possibly being TRBD2 (6 bases). Per germline, CDR1 MGHRA and CDR2 YSYEKL. V lost 1 base and J lost 4, with 18 bases in between. The length of the CDR3 is 17 residues. In nucleotides, the CDR3 is TGCGCCAGCAGCCAAGCCCAGCGGGTCGCGGCCGCAGATACGCAGTATTTT. It encodes CASSQAQRVAAADTQYF.

This clonotype was counted at least ten times. The rearrangement joins TRBV12-3 or TRBV12-4 to TRBJ2-3; the D is unclear. The assigned J gene may be wrong: the sequence end matches TRBJ2-7 better. The CDR3 is 17 amino acids. DNA for the CDR3: TGTGCCAGCAGCCACGACACGAACCGGTGGCGAGATTACGAGCAGTACTTC. This encodes CASSHDTNRWRDYEQYF.

The table lists this clonotype with many counts. V is TRBV28 and J is TRBJ2-5, with D possibly matching TRBD1 (6 bases). The CDR3 has 13 amino acids. Germline V lookup: CDR1 MDHEN, CDR2 SYDVKM. V lost 5 bases to trimming and J lost 2 bases, with 9 bases between them. CDR3: CASSRQAQETQYF. DNA of the CDR3: TGTGCCAGCAGTCGACAGGCACAAGAGACCCAGTACTTC.

This clonotype was recorded at least ten times. This chain uses TRBV12-3 or TRBV12-4 with TRBJ2-7; perhaps TRBD1 as D (5 bases). The CDR3 covers 14 residues. V lost 1 base to trimming and J lost 6 bases, with 13 bases between them. Here the CDR3 DNA reads TGTGCCAGCAGTTTAGGTCGCCAGGGCGGCGAGCAGTACTTC. Translated, it gives CASSLGRQGGEQYF.

This clonotype was observed at least ten times. The chain couples TRBV2 to TRBJ2-7, with unresolved D. Germline V lookup: CDR1 SNHLY, CDR2 FYNNEI. V was shortened by 2 bases and J by 4 bases, with 9 bases between the two germline ends. There are 13 residues in the CDR3. This CDR3 is CASSEKGFYEQYF. CDR3 in DNA: TGTGCCAGCAGTGAAAAAGGGTTTTACGAGCAGTACTTC.

This clonotype was found many times. CDR3 coding DNA: TGTGCCAGCAGTCCCAACATCATGAACACTGAAGCTTTCTTT. Translated, it gives CASSPNIMNTEAFF. The rearrangement uses TRBV28 and TRBJ1-1; D gene unclear. The CDR3 consists of 14 residues. Germline V lookup: CDR1 MDHEN, CDR2 SYDVKM. V gave up 5 bases and J gave up 0 bases, with 10 bases separating them.

This clonotype was detected ten times or more. J is TRBJ1-5 and V is TRBV7-2; D unresolved. V dropped 1 base and J dropped 5 bases, with 9 bases sitting between them. CDR3 length: 14 amino acids. Germline-derived CDR1 and CDR2 are SGHTA and FQGNSA. CDR3 residues: CASSLGPSYQPQHF. CDR3 coding DNA: TGTGCCAGCAGCTTAGGACCGAGCTATCAGCCCCAGCATTTT.

J is TRBJ2-1 and V is TRBV29-1; 7 nucleotides align to TRBD2. CDR3 size: 14 residues. J lost 7 bases, V lost 4 bases, and 10 bases had no gene match. The germline V gene encodes CDR1 SQVTM and CDR2 ANQGSEA. This CDR3 is CSVVGLVGVNEQFF. The CDR3 region has the DNA TGCAGCGTTGTTGGACTAGTGGGAGTGAATGAGCAGTTCTTC.

This clonotype was seen many times. V usage is TRBV3-1 and J usage is TRBJ2-3; a possible D gene is TRBD2 (6 bases). Looked up from germline, CDR1 is LGHDT and CDR2 is YNNKEL (reference sequence). The germline V and J ends were trimmed by 2 bases and 3 bases, with 15 bases remaining between them. The CDR3 contains 16 residues. DNA of the CDR3: TGTGCCAGCAGCCAATTTGGAGGGAGTAGGACAGATACGCAGTATTTT. This sequence encodes CASSQFGGSRTDTQYF.

This clonotype was seen repeatedly, ten times or more. V gene TRBV28 combines with J gene TRBJ2-7, with 7 bases fitting TRBD2. J lost 2 bases, V lost 1 base, and 5 bases had no gene match. There are 15 residues in the CDR3. Germline lookup yields CDR1 MDHEN and CDR2 SYDVKM. CDR3 region: CASSLYSGFTYEQYF. Here the CDR3 DNA reads TGTGCCAGCAGTTTATATAGCGGGTTTACCTACGAGCAGTACTTC.

This clonotype was observed a handful of times. Given a much more abundant clone one base away, this may be a read error. The chain employs TRBV20-1 and TRBJ2-1, with 8 bases that match TRBD1. Germline V CDR1 and CDR2: DFQATT, SNEGSKA (reference sequence). The CDR3 runs to 14 residues. Written as DNA, the CDR3 is TGCAGTGCCCCACCAGGGGGCTCCTACAATGAGCGGTTCTTC. It is translated as CSAPPGGSYNERFF.

DNA of the CDR3: TGCAGTGCTAGAGCAGGCGGGGACTATGGCTACACCTTC. It yields the protein CSARAGGDYGYTF. The J gene is TRBJ1-2, the V gene TRBV20-1; D is undetermined. Germline V lookup: CDR1 DFQATT, CDR2 SNEGSKA (reference sequence). The CDR3 spans 13 residues. Trimming pared 1 base from V and 3 bases from J, leaving 9 bases between.

The chain uses TRBV6-1 and TRBJ1-4; 7 bases fit TRBD1. J gave up 2 bases and V 10 bases, and 13 bases lay outside the gene matches. The CDR3 is 16 amino acids. The germline V gene encodes CDR1 MNHNS and CDR2 SASEGT. The CDR3: CAISSDRIHTNEKLFF. DNA for the CDR3: TGTGCCATCTCCTCGGACAGGATCCATACTAATGAAAAACTGTTTTTT.

V is TRBV12-3 or TRBV12-4 and J is TRBJ2-7; either TRBD1 or TRBD2 may supply D (6 bases each). The CDR3 sequence is 13 residues long. Trimming removed 5 bases at V and 2 bases at J, with 10 bases between. This chain's CDR3 is CASSKGGPYEQYF. The CDR3, as DNA: TGTGCCAGCAGTAAGGGGGGCCCCTACGAGCAGTACTTC.

Only a few counts were recorded for this clonotype. The rearrangement joins TRBV28 to TRBJ1-3; no clear D gene. The CDR3 sequence is 15 residues long. Germline CDR1 and CDR2: MDHEN and SYDVKM. Deletions cut 2 bases from V and 5 bases from J, with 13 bases between. The CDR3 bases are TGTGCCAGCAGTTTAGGGTCTACGGCGAGAAACACCATATATTTT. Protein: CASSLGSTARNTIYF.

The chain joins TRBV11-2 to TRBJ2-7; TRBD1 might be the D (6 bases). Trimming stripped 5 bases from V and 4 bases from J, with 18 bases between. CDR3 length equals 15 residues. Germline V gene lookup returns CDR1 SGHAT and CDR2 FQNNGV. CDR3 nucleotides: TGTGCCAGCAGCCCCGCTCCCGAAGGGGGTTACGAGCAGTACTTC. This encodes CASSPAPEGGYEQYF.

This clonotype was detected a few times. V usage is TRBV9 and J usage is TRBJ1-4; D gene uncertain. The CDR3 length is 13 residues. The germline V gene encodes CDR1 SGDLS and CDR2 YYNGEE. V was cut by 0 bases and J by 6 bases, with 6 bases left in between. For the CDR3, the DNA is TGTGCCAGCAGCGTAGAGTCTGATGAAAAACTGTTTTTT. Translated, it gives CASSVESDEKLFF.